The rows below give T cell receptor beta chains drawn from one sample of a study of CD8 T cells in ankylosing spondylitis. TCRdb reprocessed the 5' RACE reads with MiXCR, giving one entry per CDR3 protein. Among around 230,000 distinct CDR3 sequences listed, approximately 8% were seen once. The material sequenced was blood, either unsorted or a sorted T cell fraction (not recorded which). These TCRs come from a female donor with ankylosing spondylitis or in good health (not recorded which). The CDR3 runs from the conserved cysteine through the conserved F or W. Fields, in order: D gene, J gene, V gene, clone size, CDR3 DNA, CDR3 protein. D genes are given only for firm matches. Size values are once, few and many counts, or a class for expanded clones, and some rows have none.

d_call: NA; j_call: TRBJ1-1; v_call: TRBV6-6; clone_size: many; cdr3_nt: TGTGCCAGCAGTCCCGAAAACACTGAAGCTTTCTTT; cdr3_aa: CASSPENTEAFF
d_call: NA; j_call: TRBJ2-1; v_call: TRBV5-1; clone_size: many; cdr3_nt: TGCGCCAGCAGCCCGGCGGTTGGGAGCTCCTACAATGAGCAGTTCTTC; cdr3_aa: CASSPAVGSSYNEQFF
d_call: NA; j_call: TRBJ2-1; v_call: TRBV4-3; clone_size: many; cdr3_nt: TGCGCCAGCAGCCAAGGGGAGCAGCCAACCCATGAGCAGTTCTTC; cdr3_aa: CASSQGEQPTHEQFF
d_call: TRBD2; j_call: TRBJ2-1; v_call: TRBV6-2/TRBV6-3; clone_size: many; cdr3_nt: TGTGCCAGCAGTTACTCGAAGGCTAGCGGGTACAATGAGCAGTTCTTC; cdr3_aa: CASSYSKASGYNEQFF
d_call: NA; j_call: TRBJ2-2; v_call: TRBV9; clone_size: NA; cdr3_nt: TGTGCCAGCAGCCCCTCGACCCAGAACACCGGGGAGCTGTTTTTT; cdr3_aa: CASSPSTQNTGELFF
d_call: TRBD2; j_call: TRBJ2-1; v_call: TRBV20-1; clone_size: many; cdr3_nt: TGCAGTGCTACCCCCCTTCTAGCGGGAGTCCTGAATGAGCAGTTCTTC; cdr3_aa: CSATPLLAGVLNEQFF
d_call: NA; j_call: TRBJ2-1; v_call: TRBV9; clone_size: many; cdr3_nt: TGTGCCAGCAGCGGCCTAGGCTATGAGCAGTTCTTC; cdr3_aa: CASSGLGYEQFF
d_call: TRBD2; j_call: TRBJ2-7; v_call: TRBV5-1; clone_size: many; cdr3_nt: TGCGCCAGCGGATCGCTGGGGACTAGCGGGGACGAGCAGTACTTC; cdr3_aa: CASGSLGTSGDEQYF
d_call: NA; j_call: TRBJ1-3; v_call: TRBV6-1; clone_size: few; cdr3_nt: TGTGCCAGCAGTATGGCCCCCGACTCTGGAAACACCATATATTTT; cdr3_aa: CASSMAPDSGNTIYF
d_call: TRBD1; j_call: TRBJ1-2; v_call: TRBV20-1; clone_size: many; cdr3_nt: TGCAGTGCTAGCGACAGGGATGGCTACACCTTC; cdr3_aa: CSASDRDGYTF
d_call: NA; j_call: TRBJ2-5; v_call: TRBV12-3/TRBV12-4; clone_size: many; cdr3_nt: TGTGCCAGCAGTTTACGGGCCTCAACGGAGACCCAGTACTTC; cdr3_aa: CASSLRASTETQYF
d_call: NA; j_call: TRBJ2-5; v_call: TRBV10-3; clone_size: many; cdr3_nt: TGTGCCATCAGTGATCAGGGCGGTGAGACCCAGTACTTC; cdr3_aa: CAISDQGGETQYF
d_call: NA; j_call: TRBJ2-5; v_call: TRBV6-1; clone_size: many; cdr3_nt: TGTGCCAGCAGTGAAGGTGTGGAGACCCAGTACTTC; cdr3_aa: CASSEGVETQYF
d_call: TRBD1; j_call: TRBJ1-5; v_call: TRBV12-3/TRBV12-4; clone_size: many; cdr3_nt: TGTGCCAGCAGGGGACAGGGAGGTTTGCCCCAGCATTTT; cdr3_aa: CASRGQGGLPQHF
d_call: NA; j_call: TRBJ2-3; v_call: TRBV4-2; clone_size: NA; cdr3_nt: TGTGCCAGCAGCCAATTGGAGGGGCGCACAGATACGCAGTATTTT; cdr3_aa: CASSQLEGRTDTQYF
d_call: NA; j_call: TRBJ2-7; v_call: TRBV4-3; clone_size: many; cdr3_nt: TGCGCCAGCAGCCAAGATTACGGGGTTTACGAGCAGTACTTC; cdr3_aa: CASSQDYGVYEQYF
d_call: NA; j_call: TRBJ2-7; v_call: TRBV7-2; clone_size: NA; cdr3_nt: TGTGCCAGCAGCTTAGGCAGGGGAAACTACGAGCAGTACTTC; cdr3_aa: CASSLGRGNYEQYF
d_call: NA; j_call: TRBJ1-6; v_call: TRBV20-1; clone_size: many; cdr3_nt: TGCAGTGCTAGACGGCAGAGCTCCTATAATTCACCCCTCCACTTT; cdr3_aa: CSARRQSSYNSPLHF
d_call: TRBD1; j_call: TRBJ1-1; v_call: TRBV29-1; clone_size: many; cdr3_nt: TGCAGCGTTGAAGTACAGGGGAAGAACACTGAAGCTTTCTTT; cdr3_aa: CSVEVQGKNTEAFF
d_call: NA; j_call: TRBJ2-2; v_call: TRBV30; clone_size: many; cdr3_nt: TGTGCCTGGAGTCCGGCTACCCAGTCCCCCGGGGAGCTGTTTTTT; cdr3_aa: CAWSPATQSPGELFF
d_call: NA; j_call: TRBJ1-5; v_call: TRBV28; clone_size: many; cdr3_nt: TGTGCCAGCAGCCCGACTGGGGAGGGCAATCAGCCCCAGCATTTT; cdr3_aa: CASSPTGEGNQPQHF
d_call: TRBD2; j_call: TRBJ2-3; v_call: TRBV5-1; clone_size: NA; cdr3_nt: TGCGCCAGCAGCGCCCCGGGGGGTAGCGCGACAGATACGCAGTATTTT; cdr3_aa: CASSAPGGSATDTQYF
d_call: TRBD1; j_call: TRBJ2-7; v_call: TRBV29-1; clone_size: few; cdr3_nt: TGCAGCGTACAGACAGGGACCTACGAGCAGTACTTC; cdr3_aa: CSVQTGTYEQYF
d_call: TRBD1; j_call: TRBJ1-2; v_call: TRBV12-3/TRBV12-4; clone_size: many; cdr3_nt: TGTGCCAGCAGCCCCGGCATAGGGACAGGGCATGGCTACACCTTC; cdr3_aa: CASSPGIGTGHGYTF
d_call: NA; j_call: TRBJ1-1; v_call: TRBV27; clone_size: many; cdr3_nt: TGTGCCAGCAGTCCTTCCTCGAGGGGTGAAGCTTTCTTT; cdr3_aa: CASSPSSRGEAFF
d_call: NA; j_call: TRBJ2-1; v_call: TRBV2; clone_size: many; cdr3_nt: TGTGCCAGCAGTGACCAGGTTTTCAATGAGCAGTTCTTC; cdr3_aa: CASSDQVFNEQFF
d_call: NA; j_call: TRBJ2-3; v_call: TRBV11-2; clone_size: NA; cdr3_nt: TGTGCCAGCAGCTTAGAGAGGGGCCGCACAGATACGCAGTATTTT; cdr3_aa: CASSLERGRTDTQYF
d_call: NA; j_call: TRBJ1-2; v_call: TRBV30; clone_size: many; cdr3_nt: TGTGCCTGGAGTGTTCCCAGGGTCGGCTATGGCTACACCTTC; cdr3_aa: CAWSVPRVGYGYTF
d_call: NA; j_call: TRBJ2-6; v_call: TRBV29-1; clone_size: many; cdr3_nt: TGCAGCGTTGAAGCCAACTCTGGGGCCAACGTCCTGACTTTC; cdr3_aa: CSVEANSGANVLTF
d_call: NA; j_call: TRBJ1-1; v_call: TRBV12-5; clone_size: many; cdr3_nt: TGTGCTAGTGGTCAGAGACAGCGTGAAGCTTTCTTT; cdr3_aa: CASGQRQREAFF
d_call: TRBD1; j_call: TRBJ1-1; v_call: TRBV20-1; clone_size: many; cdr3_nt: TGCAGTGCTAGGCTGGGACAGGGAAAGGCAGCTTTCTTT; cdr3_aa: CSARLGQGKAAFF
d_call: NA; j_call: TRBJ1-4; v_call: TRBV3-1; clone_size: many; cdr3_nt: TGTGCCAGCAGCCATGCAACTAATGAAAAACTGTTTTTT; cdr3_aa: CASSHATNEKLFF
d_call: TRBD2; j_call: TRBJ2-7; v_call: TRBV18; clone_size: many; cdr3_nt: TGTGCCAGCTCAGCGAGCCGCGGGGGATCTGGAAGCGAGCAGTACTTC; cdr3_aa: CASSASRGGSGSEQYF
d_call: NA; j_call: TRBJ2-7; v_call: TRBV18; clone_size: NA; cdr3_nt: TGTGCCAGCTCATCTCCTGTTGAAGGAGGGCAAGAGCAGTACTTC; cdr3_aa: CASSSPVEGGQEQYF
d_call: TRBD1; j_call: TRBJ1-5; v_call: TRBV28; clone_size: many; cdr3_nt: TGTGCCAGCAGTTCCCCGGGACAGCGATATCAGCCCCAGCATTTT; cdr3_aa: CASSSPGQRYQPQHF
d_call: TRBD1; j_call: TRBJ2-3; v_call: TRBV15; clone_size: many; cdr3_nt: TGTGCCACCAGCAGGACGACAGGGGCCCGCACAGATACGCAGTATTTT; cdr3_aa: CATSRTTGARTDTQYF
d_call: NA; j_call: TRBJ1-5; v_call: TRBV24-1; clone_size: many; cdr3_nt: TGTGCCACCAGTGATTTGAGGAGTAATCAGCCCCAGCATTTT; cdr3_aa: CATSDLRSNQPQHF
d_call: NA; j_call: TRBJ2-2; v_call: TRBV9; clone_size: many; cdr3_nt: TGTGCCACCGGCCGGTCTCCCGGGGAGCTGTTTTTT; cdr3_aa: CATGRSPGELFF
d_call: TRBD2; j_call: TRBJ2-5; v_call: TRBV12-3/TRBV12-4; clone_size: many; cdr3_nt: TGTGCCAGCAGTTTCAGAAGCGGGAGGGGGGAAGAGACCCAGTACTTC; cdr3_aa: CASSFRSGRGEETQYF
d_call: NA; j_call: TRBJ2-5; v_call: TRBV6-2/TRBV6-3; clone_size: many; cdr3_nt: TGTGCCAGCAGTTACGGGTCCGTGGGGGAGACCCAGTACTTC; cdr3_aa: CASSYGSVGETQYF
d_call: TRBD2; j_call: TRBJ2-1; v_call: TRBV20-1; clone_size: many; cdr3_nt: TGCAGTGCCGAGCGGACTAGCGGGAATACGGGAGCCTACAATGAGCAGTTCTTC; cdr3_aa: CSAERTSGNTGAYNEQFF
d_call: NA; j_call: TRBJ2-1; v_call: TRBV11-3; clone_size: NA; cdr3_nt: TGTGCCAGCAGCTTAGATCCGGGCCTAGACTACAATGAGCAGTTCTTC; cdr3_aa: CASSLDPGLDYNEQFF
d_call: NA; j_call: TRBJ1-5; v_call: TRBV21-1; clone_size: NA; cdr3_nt: TGTGCCAGCAGCTACCGGACGGACTATAGCAATCAGCCCCAGCATTTT; cdr3_aa: CASSYRTDYSNQPQHF
d_call: NA; j_call: TRBJ2-1; v_call: TRBV20-1; clone_size: many; cdr3_nt: TGCAGTGCAATACCAGTAAGCTCCTACAATGAGCAGTTCTTC; cdr3_aa: CSAIPVSSYNEQFF
d_call: NA; j_call: TRBJ2-5; v_call: TRBV12-3/TRBV12-4; clone_size: many; cdr3_nt: TGTGCCAGCAGCCATCCAGGAGTTCGAGAGACCCAGTACTTC; cdr3_aa: CASSHPGVRETQYF
d_call: TRBD1; j_call: TRBJ1-2; v_call: TRBV30; clone_size: few; cdr3_nt: TGTGCCTGGACCCCGGACAGGGGCCATGGCTACACCTTC; cdr3_aa: CAWTPDRGHGYTF
d_call: TRBD2; j_call: TRBJ2-1; v_call: TRBV6-2/TRBV6-3; clone_size: many; cdr3_nt: TGTGCCAGCAGTGGACGGGACTACTACAATGAGCAGTTCTTC; cdr3_aa: CASSGRDYYNEQFF